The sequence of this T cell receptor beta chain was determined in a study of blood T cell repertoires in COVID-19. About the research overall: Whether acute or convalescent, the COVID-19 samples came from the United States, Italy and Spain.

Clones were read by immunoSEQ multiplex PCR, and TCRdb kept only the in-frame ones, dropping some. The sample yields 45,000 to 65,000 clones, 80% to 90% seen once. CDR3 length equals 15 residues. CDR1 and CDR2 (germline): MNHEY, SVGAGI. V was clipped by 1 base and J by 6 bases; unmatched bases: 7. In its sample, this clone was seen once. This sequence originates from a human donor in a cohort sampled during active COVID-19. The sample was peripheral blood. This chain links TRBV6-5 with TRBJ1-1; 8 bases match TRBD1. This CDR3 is CASSYLGTGVAEAFF. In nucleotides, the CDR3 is TGTGCCAGCAGTTACTTGGGGACAGGTGTCGCTGAAGCTTTCTTT.